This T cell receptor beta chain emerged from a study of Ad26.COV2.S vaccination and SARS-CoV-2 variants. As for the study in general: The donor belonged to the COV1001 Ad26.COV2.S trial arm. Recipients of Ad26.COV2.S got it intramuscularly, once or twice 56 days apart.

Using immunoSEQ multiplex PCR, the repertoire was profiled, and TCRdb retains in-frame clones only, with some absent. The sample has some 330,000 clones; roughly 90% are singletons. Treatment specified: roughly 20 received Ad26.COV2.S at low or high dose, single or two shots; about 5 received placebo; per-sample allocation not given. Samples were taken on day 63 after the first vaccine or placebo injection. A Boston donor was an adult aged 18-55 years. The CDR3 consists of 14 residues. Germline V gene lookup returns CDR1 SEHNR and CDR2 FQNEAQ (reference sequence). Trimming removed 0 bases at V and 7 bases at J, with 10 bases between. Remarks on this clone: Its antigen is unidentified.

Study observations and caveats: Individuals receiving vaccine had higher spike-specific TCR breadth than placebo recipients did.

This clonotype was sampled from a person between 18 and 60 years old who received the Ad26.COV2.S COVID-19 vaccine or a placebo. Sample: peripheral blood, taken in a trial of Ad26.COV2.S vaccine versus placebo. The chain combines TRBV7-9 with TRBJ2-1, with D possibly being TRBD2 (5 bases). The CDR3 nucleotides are TGTGCCAGCAGCTTAGCCGGGGTCGGGAATGAGCAGTTCTTC. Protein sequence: CASSLAGVGNEQFF.